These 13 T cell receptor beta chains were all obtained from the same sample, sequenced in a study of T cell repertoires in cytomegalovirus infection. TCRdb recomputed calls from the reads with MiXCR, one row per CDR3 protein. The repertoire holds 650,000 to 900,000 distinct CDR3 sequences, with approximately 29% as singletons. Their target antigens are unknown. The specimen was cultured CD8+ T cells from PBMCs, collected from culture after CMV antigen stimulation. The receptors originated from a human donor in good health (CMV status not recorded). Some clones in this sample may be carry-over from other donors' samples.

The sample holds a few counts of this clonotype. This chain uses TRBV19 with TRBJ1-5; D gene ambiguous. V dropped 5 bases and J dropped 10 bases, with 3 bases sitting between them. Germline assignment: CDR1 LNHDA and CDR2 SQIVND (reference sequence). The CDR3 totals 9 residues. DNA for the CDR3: TGTGCCAGTAGTCCCCCCCAGCATTTT. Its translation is CASSPPQHF.

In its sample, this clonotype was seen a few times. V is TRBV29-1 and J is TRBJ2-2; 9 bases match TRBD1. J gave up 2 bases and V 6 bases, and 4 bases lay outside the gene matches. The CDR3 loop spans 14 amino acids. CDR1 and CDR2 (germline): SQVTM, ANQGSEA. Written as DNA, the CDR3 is TGCAGCGTCCGGGACAGGGTAAACACCGGGGAGCTGTTTTTT. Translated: CSVRDRVNTGELFF.

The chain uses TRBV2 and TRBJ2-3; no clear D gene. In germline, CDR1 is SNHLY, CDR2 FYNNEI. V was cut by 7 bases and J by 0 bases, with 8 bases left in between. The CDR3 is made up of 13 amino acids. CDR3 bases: TGTGCCAGCAAGGTTACTAGCACAGATACGCAGTATTTT. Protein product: CASKVTSTDTQYF.

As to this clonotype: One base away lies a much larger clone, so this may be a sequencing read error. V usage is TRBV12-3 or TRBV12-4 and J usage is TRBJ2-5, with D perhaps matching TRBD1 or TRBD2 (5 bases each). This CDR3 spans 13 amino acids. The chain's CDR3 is CVSSGLGEETQYF. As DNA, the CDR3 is TGTGTCAGCAGTGGCTTGGGGGAGGAGACCCAGTACTTC.

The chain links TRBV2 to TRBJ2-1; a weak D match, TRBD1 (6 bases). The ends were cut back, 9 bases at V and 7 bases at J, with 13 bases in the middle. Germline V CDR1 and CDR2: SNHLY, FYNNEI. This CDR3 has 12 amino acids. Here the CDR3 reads CASTGSLNEQFF. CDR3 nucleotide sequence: TGTGCCAGTACAGGGTCTCTAAATGAGCAGTTCTTC.

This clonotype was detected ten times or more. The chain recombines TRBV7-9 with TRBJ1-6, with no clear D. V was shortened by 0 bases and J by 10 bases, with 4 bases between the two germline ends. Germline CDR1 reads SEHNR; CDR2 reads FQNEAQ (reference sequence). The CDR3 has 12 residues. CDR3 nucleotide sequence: TGTGCCAGCAGCTTAGCGGGATCACCCCTCCACTTT. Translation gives CASSLAGSPLHF.

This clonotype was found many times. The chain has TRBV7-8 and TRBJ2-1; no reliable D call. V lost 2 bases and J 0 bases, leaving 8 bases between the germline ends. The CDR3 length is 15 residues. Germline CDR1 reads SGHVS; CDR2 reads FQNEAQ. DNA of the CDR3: TGTGCCAGCAGCTTAATACAGTCCTCCTACAATGAGCAGTTCTTC. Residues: CASSLIQSSYNEQFF.

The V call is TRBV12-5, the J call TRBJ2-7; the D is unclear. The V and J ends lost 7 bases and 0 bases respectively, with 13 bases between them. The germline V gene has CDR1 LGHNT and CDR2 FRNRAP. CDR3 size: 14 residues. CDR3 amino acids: CASAWTQSSYEQYF. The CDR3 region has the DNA TGTGCTAGTGCCTGGACCCAGAGCTCCTACGAGCAGTACTTC.

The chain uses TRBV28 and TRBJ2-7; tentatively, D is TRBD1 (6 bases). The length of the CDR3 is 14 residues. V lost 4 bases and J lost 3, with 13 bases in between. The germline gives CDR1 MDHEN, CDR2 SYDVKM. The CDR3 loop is CASSSTPQGYEQYV. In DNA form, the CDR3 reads TGTGCCAGCAGTTCTACTCCACAGGGCTACGAGCAGTACGTC.

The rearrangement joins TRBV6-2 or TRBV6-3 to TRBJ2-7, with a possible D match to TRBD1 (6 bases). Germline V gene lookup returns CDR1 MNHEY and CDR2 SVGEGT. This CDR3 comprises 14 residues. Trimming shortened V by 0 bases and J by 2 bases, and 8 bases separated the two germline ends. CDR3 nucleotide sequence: TGTGCCAGCAGTTACTCCCGGGACACCTACGAGCAGTACGTC. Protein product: CASSYSRDTYEQYV.

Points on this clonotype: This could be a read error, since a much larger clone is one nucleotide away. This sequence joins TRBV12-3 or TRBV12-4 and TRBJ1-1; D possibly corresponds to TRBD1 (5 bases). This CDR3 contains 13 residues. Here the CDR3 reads CVSIPGVWSEAFF. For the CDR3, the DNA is TGTGTCAGCATCCCGGGGGTCTGGTCTGAAGCTTTCTTT.

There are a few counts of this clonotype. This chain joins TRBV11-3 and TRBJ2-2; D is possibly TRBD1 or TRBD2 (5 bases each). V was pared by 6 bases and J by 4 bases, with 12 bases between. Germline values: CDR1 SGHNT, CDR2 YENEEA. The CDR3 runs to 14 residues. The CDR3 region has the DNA TGTGCCAGCAGTTCCGGGACCCTCACCGGGGAGCTGTTTTTT. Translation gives CASSSGTLTGELFF.

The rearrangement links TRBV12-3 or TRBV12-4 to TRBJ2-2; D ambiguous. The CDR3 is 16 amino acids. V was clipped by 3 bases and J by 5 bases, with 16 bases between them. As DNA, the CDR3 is TGTGCCAGCAGTTTTGAGGTGGCCCCCCAGACCGGGGAGCTGTTTTTT. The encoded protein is CASSFEVAPQTGELFF.